This TCR beta chain was observed in a study of T cells in Graves' hyperthyroidism and ophthalmopathy. Germline V gene lookup returns CDR1 SNHLY and CDR2 FYNNEI. Trimming removed 2 bases at V and 0 bases at J, with 8 bases between. The CDR3 runs 14 residues. General study findings and limits: Within blood appeared most thyroid clonotypes that had expanded above 0.001. Ophthalmopathy was identified by the model a median around 5.9 months ahead of onset.

TCR beta CDR3 regions were amplified from RNA transcripts. In the first-round RT-PCR of the TCR CDR3, the HTBI primer set was used. Each CDR3 protein is one row after TCRdb ran MiXCR on the multiplex PCR reads. The data hold about 410,000 distinct CDR3 sequences, with roughly 15% observed a single time. This clonotype was detected many times. The antigen is undetermined. The clonotype comes from a woman in her twenties or thirties with Graves' ophthalmopathy. Material for sequencing was blood. V is TRBV2 and J is TRBJ2-7, with D unresolved. The CDR3 coding sequence is TGTGCCAGCAGTGAATTTATCAACTCCTACGAGCAGTACTTC. Translation: CASSEFINSYEQYF.